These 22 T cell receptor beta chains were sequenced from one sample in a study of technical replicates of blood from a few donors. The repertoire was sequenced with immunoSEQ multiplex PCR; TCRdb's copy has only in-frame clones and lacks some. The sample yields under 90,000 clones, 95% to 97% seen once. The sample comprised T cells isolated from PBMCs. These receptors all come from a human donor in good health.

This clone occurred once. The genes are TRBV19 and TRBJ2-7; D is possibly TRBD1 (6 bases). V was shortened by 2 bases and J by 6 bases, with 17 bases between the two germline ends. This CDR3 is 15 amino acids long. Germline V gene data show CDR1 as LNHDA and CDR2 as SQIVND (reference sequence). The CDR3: CASSIRGRGRGEQYF. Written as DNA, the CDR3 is TGTGCCAGTAGTATAAGGGGCAGGGGAAGGGGCGAGCAGTACTTC.

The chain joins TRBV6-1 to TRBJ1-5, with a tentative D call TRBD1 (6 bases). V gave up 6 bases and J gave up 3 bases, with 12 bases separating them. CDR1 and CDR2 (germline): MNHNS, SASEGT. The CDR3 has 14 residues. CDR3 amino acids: CASSRGQLNQPQHF. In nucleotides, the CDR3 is TGTGCCAGCAGCCGAGGACAGCTCAATCAGCCCCAGCATTTT.

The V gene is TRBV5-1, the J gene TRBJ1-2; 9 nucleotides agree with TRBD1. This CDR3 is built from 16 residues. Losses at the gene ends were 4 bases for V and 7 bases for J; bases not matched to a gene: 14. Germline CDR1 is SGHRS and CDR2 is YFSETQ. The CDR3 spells CASSTLGLQGASGYTF. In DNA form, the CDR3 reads TGCGCCAGCAGCACCTTGGGCCTACAGGGGGCGTCTGGCTACACCTTC.

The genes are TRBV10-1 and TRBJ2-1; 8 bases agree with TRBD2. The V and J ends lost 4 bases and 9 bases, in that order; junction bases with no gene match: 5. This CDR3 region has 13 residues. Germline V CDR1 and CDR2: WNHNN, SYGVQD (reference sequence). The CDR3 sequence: CASSVGGAAEQFF. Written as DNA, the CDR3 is TGCGCCAGCAGTGTCGGGGGGGCCGCTGAGCAGTTCTTC.

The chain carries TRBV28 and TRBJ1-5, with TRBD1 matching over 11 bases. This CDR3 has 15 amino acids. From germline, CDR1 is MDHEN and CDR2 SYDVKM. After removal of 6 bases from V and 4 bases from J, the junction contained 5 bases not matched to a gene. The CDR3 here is CASRGQGVRNQPQHF. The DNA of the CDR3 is TGTGCCAGCAGGGGACAGGGGGTGAGAAATCAGCCCCAGCATTTT.

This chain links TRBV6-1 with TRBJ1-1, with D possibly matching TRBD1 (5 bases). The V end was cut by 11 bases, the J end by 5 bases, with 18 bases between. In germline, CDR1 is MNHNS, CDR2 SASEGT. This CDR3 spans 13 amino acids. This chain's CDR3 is CAAHLGGGTEAFF. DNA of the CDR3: TGTGCCGCCCACCTTGGGGGAGGGACTGAAGCTTTCTTT.

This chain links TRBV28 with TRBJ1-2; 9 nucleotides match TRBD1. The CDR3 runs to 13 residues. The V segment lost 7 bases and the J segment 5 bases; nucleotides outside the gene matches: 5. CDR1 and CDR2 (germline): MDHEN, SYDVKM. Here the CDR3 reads CASITGTGYGYTF. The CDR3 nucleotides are TGTGCCAGCATAACGGGGACAGGGTATGGCTACACCTTC.

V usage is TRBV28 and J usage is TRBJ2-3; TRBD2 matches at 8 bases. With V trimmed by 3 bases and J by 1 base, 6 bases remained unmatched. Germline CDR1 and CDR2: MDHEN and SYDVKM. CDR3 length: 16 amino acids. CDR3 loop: CASSFLAGFRTDTQYF. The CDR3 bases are TGTGCCAGCAGTTTTCTAGCGGGTTTTCGCACAGATACGCAGTATTTT.

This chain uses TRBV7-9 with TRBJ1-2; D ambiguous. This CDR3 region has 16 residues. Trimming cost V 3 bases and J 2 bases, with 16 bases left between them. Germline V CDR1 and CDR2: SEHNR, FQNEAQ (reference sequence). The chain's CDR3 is CASSFTPGTPNYGYTF. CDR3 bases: TGTGCCAGCAGCTTTACCCCGGGAACCCCGAACTATGGCTACACCTTC.

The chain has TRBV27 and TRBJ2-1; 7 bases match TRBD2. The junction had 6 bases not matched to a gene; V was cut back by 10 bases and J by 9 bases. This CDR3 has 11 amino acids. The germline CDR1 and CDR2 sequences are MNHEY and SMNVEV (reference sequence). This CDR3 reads CATDGGGEQFF. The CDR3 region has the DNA TGTGCCACCGATGGGGGGGGTGAGCAGTTCTTC.

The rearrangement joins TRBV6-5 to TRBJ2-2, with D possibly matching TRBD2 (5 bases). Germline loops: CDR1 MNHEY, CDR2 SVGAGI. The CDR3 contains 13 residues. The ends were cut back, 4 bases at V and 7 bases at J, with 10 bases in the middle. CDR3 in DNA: TGTGCCAGCAGTTCCCGGGCGGGCGGGGAGCTGTTTTTT. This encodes CASSSRAGGELFF.

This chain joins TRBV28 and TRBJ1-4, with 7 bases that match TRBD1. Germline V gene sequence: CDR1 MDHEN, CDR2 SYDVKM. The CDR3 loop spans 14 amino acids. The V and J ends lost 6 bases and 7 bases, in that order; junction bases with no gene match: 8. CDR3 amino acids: CASSITGAGEKLFF. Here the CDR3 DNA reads TGTGCCAGCAGCATCACAGGGGCGGGTGAAAAACTGTTTTTT.

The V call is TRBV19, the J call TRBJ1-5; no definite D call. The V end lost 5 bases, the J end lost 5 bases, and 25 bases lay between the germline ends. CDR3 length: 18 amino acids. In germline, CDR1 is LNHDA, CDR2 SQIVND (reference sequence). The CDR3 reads CASSRPAFSEGPYQPQHF. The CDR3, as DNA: TGTGCCAGTAGTCGCCCAGCGTTTTCGGAAGGTCCGTATCAGCCCCAGCATTTT. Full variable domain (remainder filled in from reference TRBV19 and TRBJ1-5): DGGITQSPKYLFRKEGQNVTLSCEQNLNHDAMYWYRQDPGQGLRLIYYSQIVNDFQKGDIAEGYSVSREKKESFPLTVTSAQKNPTAFYLCASSRPAFSEGPYQPQHFGDGTRLSIL.

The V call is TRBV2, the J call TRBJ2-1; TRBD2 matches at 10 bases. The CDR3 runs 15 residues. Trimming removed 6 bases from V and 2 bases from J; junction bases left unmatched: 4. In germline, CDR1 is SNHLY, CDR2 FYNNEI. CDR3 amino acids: CASRITSGAYNEQFF. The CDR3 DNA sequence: TGTGCCAGCAGGATTACTAGCGGGGCCTACAATGAGCAGTTCTTC.

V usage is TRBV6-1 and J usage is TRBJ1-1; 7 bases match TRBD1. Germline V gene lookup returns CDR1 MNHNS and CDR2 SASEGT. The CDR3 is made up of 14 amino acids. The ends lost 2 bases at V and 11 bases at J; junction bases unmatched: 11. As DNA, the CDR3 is TGTGCCAGCAGTGAAAAGCCACAGGGGCGGTTGGCTTTCTTT. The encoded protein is CASSEKPQGRLAFF.

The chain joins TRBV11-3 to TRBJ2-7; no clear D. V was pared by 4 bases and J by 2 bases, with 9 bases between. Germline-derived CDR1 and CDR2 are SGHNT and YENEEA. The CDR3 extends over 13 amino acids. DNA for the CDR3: TGTGCCAGCAGCTCCCCCGTTGCCTACGAGCAGTACTTC. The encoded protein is CASSSPVAYEQYF.

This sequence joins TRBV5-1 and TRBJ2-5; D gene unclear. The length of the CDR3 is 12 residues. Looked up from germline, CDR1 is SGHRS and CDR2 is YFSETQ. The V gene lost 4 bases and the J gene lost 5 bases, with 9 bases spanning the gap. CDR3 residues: CASSVWRETQYF. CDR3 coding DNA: TGCGCCAGCAGCGTGTGGCGGGAGACCCAGTACTTC.

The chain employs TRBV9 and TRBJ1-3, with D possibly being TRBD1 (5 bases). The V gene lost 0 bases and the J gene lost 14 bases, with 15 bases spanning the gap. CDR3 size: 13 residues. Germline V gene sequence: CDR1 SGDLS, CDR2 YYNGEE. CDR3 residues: CASSVERTPYLYF. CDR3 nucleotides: TGTGCCAGCAGCGTAGAGAGGACACCGTACCTATATTTT.

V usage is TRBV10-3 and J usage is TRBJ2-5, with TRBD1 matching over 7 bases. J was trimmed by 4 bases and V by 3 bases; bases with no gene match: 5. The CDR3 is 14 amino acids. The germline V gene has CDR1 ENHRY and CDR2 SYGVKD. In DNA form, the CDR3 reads TGTGCCATCAGTGATGGAGACAGGGTAGAGACCCAGTACTTC. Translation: CAISDGDRVETQYF.

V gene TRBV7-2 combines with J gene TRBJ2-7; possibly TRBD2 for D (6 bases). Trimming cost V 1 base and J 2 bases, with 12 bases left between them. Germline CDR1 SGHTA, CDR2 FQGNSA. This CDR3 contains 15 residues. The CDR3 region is CASSLVGGAPYEQYF. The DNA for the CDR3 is TGTGCCAGCAGCTTAGTCGGGGGAGCCCCCTACGAGCAGTACTTC.

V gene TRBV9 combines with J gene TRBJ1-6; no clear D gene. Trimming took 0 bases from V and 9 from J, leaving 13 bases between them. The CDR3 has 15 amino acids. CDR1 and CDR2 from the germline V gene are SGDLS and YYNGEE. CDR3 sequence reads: CASSVAYQLGSPLHF. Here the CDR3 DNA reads TGTGCCAGCAGCGTAGCGTACCAACTCGGTTCACCCCTCCACTTT.

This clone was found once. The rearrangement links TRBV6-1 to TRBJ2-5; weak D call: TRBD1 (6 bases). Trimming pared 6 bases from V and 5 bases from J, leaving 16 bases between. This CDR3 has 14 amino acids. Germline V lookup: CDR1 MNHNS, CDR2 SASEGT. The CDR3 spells CASSSTGWRETQYF. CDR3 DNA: TGTGCCAGCAGCAGTACAGGGTGGAGGGAGACCCAGTACTTC.